Listed here are 28 T cell receptor beta chains from one sample, sequenced in a study of blood T cell repertoires in COVID-19. Clones were sequenced by immunoSEQ multiplex PCR, and TCRdb holds only the in-frame ones, with some missing. This sample yields 200,000 or so clones, of which roughly 80% are seen a single time; around 2% belongs to the top ten. Sequenced material: PBMCs or T cells enriched from blood (not recorded which). The receptors shown here come from a man aged 60 to 69 who had recovered from COVID-19.

The rearrangement joins TRBV5-1 to TRBJ1-1; D perhaps matches TRBD1 (6 bases). V was trimmed by 4 bases and J by 1 base, leaving 11 bases between them. The length of the CDR3 is 14 residues. CDR1 is SGHRS, CDR2 YFSETQ, per germline. The CDR3 DNA reads as TGCGCCAGCAGCCTACAACAGGGGAACACTGAAGCTTTCTTT. It translates to CASSLQQGNTEAFF.

J is TRBJ1-1 and V is TRBV30; D may be TRBD1 (5 bases). The germline V and J ends were trimmed by 2 bases and 1 base, with 8 bases remaining between them. Germline V lookup: CDR1 GTSNPN, CDR2 SVGIG (reference sequence). The CDR3 contains 13 residues. The CDR3 here is CAWSYGQNTEAFF. CDR3 bases: TGTGCCTGGAGTTACGGACAGAACACTGAAGCTTTCTTT.

CDR3 region: CASSLALGAGGTEAFF. As DNA, the CDR3 is TGTGCCAGCAGCTTAGCGTTGGGGGCAGGGGGCACTGAAGCTTTCTTT. This chain uses TRBV7-2 with TRBJ1-1, with 7 bases lining up with TRBD1. Per germline, CDR1 SGHTA and CDR2 FQGNSA. The V gene end was trimmed by 0 bases and the J gene end by 4 bases; junction bases not matched to a gene: 8. There are 16 residues in the CDR3.

The rearrangement joins TRBV12-3 or TRBV12-4 to TRBJ2-7; the D gene is possibly TRBD1 (6 bases). The CDR3 totals 11 residues. V lost 6 bases and J lost 8, with 11 bases in between. The CDR3 DNA reads as TGTGCCAGCAGGACACAGGGACAGCAGTACTTC. This encodes CASRTQGQQYF.

The chain uses TRBV7-9 and TRBJ2-1; D remains unclear. The CDR3 has 13 residues. Germline V gene lookup returns CDR1 SEHNR and CDR2 FQNEAQ (reference sequence). Deletions cut 5 bases from V and 7 bases from J, with 12 bases between. The CDR3 DNA sequence: TGTGCCAGCAGCCAGTCCTCCTGGAATGAGCAGTTCTTC. Protein sequence: CASSQSSWNEQFF.

This sequence joins TRBV25-1 and TRBJ2-7; 8 bases fit TRBD2. This CDR3 region has 16 residues. Germline assignment: CDR1 MGHDK and CDR2 SYGVNS. V lost 1 base to trimming and J lost 2 bases; unmatched junction nucleotides: 7. The CDR3 coding sequence is TGTGCCAGCAGTGAATGGGGCGGGGGGCCTGCCTACGAGCAGTACTTC. Amino acids: CASSEWGGGPAYEQYF.

The V gene is TRBV4-3, the J gene TRBJ1-1, with D perhaps TRBD1 (5 bases). V lost 1 base, J lost 8 bases, and 14 bases lay in between. The CDR3 consists of 14 residues. Looked up from germline, CDR1 is LGHNA and CDR2 is YSLEER. For the CDR3, the DNA is TGCGCCAGCAGCCAAGGTGGGGGACTCTTGGAAGCTTTCTTT. It specifies CASSQGGGLLEAFF.

The chain links TRBV2 to TRBJ2-5; weak D call: TRBD2 (6 bases). Looked up from germline, CDR1 is SNHLY and CDR2 is FYNNEI. Trimming took off 4 bases at V and 6 bases at J, with 12 bases between the two ends. CDR3 length: 13 residues. The CDR3 loop is CASSVGLAQTQYF. For the CDR3, the DNA is TGTGCCAGCAGTGTCGGCCTAGCGCAGACCCAGTACTTC.

The chain carries TRBV6-5 and TRBJ1-1; 8 positions agree with TRBD1. Germline CDR1 and CDR2: MNHEY and SVGAGI. CDR3 length: 15 amino acids. V trimming: 2 bases; J trimming: 7 bases; junction bases outside the gene matches: 9. CDR3 nucleotides: TGTGCCAGCAGTTACCTAGACAGGGGTTGGGGTGAAGCTTTCTTT. It encodes CASSYLDRGWGEAFF.

This chain uses TRBV6-5 with TRBJ1-6; D is perhaps TRBD1 (5 bases). Trimming pared 10 bases from V and 9 bases from J, leaving 16 bases between. The CDR3 extends over 13 amino acids. CDR1 MNHEY and CDR2 SVGAGI come from the germline V gene. The CDR3: CATSQKGRSPLHF. The CDR3 coding sequence is TGTGCCACAAGTCAGAAGGGGCGTTCACCCCTCCACTTT.

V and J are TRBV5-4 and TRBJ2-5; 9 bases agree with TRBD2. J was trimmed by 4 bases and V by 2 bases; bases with no gene match: 6. This CDR3 is 15 amino acids long. Looked up from germline, CDR1 is SGHNT and CDR2 is YYREEE (reference sequence). CDR3 protein: CASSFGGGAGETQYF. As DNA, the CDR3 is TGTGCCAGCAGCTTTGGCGGGGGGGCGGGAGAGACCCAGTACTTC.

The chain recombines TRBV15 with TRBJ2-3; possible D gene TRBD1, 6 bases. This CDR3 region has 15 residues. Trimming shortened V by 0 bases and J by 7 bases, and 14 bases separated the two germline ends. From germline, CDR1 is LNHNV and CDR2 YYDKDF (reference sequence). The CDR3 nucleotides read TGTGCCACCAGCAGAGAGGACAGCGGCGGATATACGCAGTATTTT. Encoded protein: CATSREDSGGYTQYF.

The CDR3, as DNA: TGTGCCAGTAGACCCGACAACAGTCCCCCGGAGACCCAGTACTTC. Its translation is CASRPDNSPPETQYF. V gene TRBV19 combines with J gene TRBJ2-5; no firm D call. Germline V lookup: CDR1 LNHDA, CDR2 SQIVND (reference sequence). Deletions cut 6 bases from V and 5 bases from J, with 19 bases between. The CDR3 is 15 amino acids.

This clone was recorded once. Written as DNA, the CDR3 is TGTGCCAGCAGTTACAGGGGGCAGGGCGGGGAGCTGTTTTTT. Its protein product is CASSYRGQGGELFF. The genes are TRBV6-2 or TRBV6-3 and TRBJ2-2; TRBD1 matches at 7 bases. The CDR3 extends over 14 amino acids. Germline assignment: CDR1 MNHEY and CDR2 SVGEGT. The ends lost 2 bases at V and 7 bases at J; junction bases unmatched: 4.

The chain has TRBV3-1 (or the pseudogene TRBV3-2) and TRBJ2-7, with D possibly TRBD2 on 6 matching bases. The CDR3 consists of 14 residues. The V and J ends lost 4 bases and 3 bases respectively, with 13 bases between them. The germline V gene encodes CDR1 LGHDT and CDR2 YNNKEL (reference sequence). The CDR3 DNA is TGTGCCAGCAGCCGCGGGACGACAGTCTACGAGCAGTACTTC. Amino acids: CASSRGTTVYEQYF.

The chain links TRBV5-5 to TRBJ2-7; 7 bases are a match to TRBD2. V shed 1 base, J shed 3 bases, and the junction held 4 bases outside the gene matches. The CDR3 spans 14 residues. Looked up from germline, CDR1 is SGHKS and CDR2 is YYEKEE (reference sequence). The CDR3 protein is CASSLIPGGYEQYF. CDR3 nucleotide sequence: TGTGCCAGCAGCTTGATACCGGGGGGCTACGAGCAGTACTTC.

This rearrangement joins TRBV19 to TRBJ1-4; 8 nucleotides align to TRBD1. The CDR3 is 15 amino acids. Trimming cost V 3 bases and J 3 bases; bases outside gene matches: 3. CDR1 LNHDA and CDR2 SQIVND come from the germline V gene (reference sequence). Here the CDR3 DNA reads TGTGCCAGTAGTATCAGGGGGCGGGCTAATGAAAAACTGTTTTTT. It codes for CASSIRGRANEKLFF. The variable domain in full, with the rest retrieved from reference TRBV19 and TRBJ1-4, is DGGITQSPKYLFRKEGQNVTLSCEQNLNHDAMYWYRQDPGQGLRLIYYSQIVNDFQKGDIAEGYSVSREKKESFPLTVTSAQKNPTAFYLCASSIRGRANEKLFFGSGTQLSVL.

This chain uses TRBV7-9 with TRBJ1-4, with 10 positions matching TRBD1. This CDR3 is built from 15 residues. CDR1 is SEHNR, CDR2 FQNEAQ, per germline (reference sequence). The V segment lost 4 bases and the J segment 10 bases; nucleotides outside the gene matches: 9. The CDR3 nucleotides read TGTGCCAGCAGCTCGGACAGGGGGGTCTCTGGAAAACTGTTTTTT. Encoded protein: CASSSDRGVSGKLFF.

The chain carries TRBV24-1 and TRBJ1-1, with TRBD1 matching over 10 bases. Germline V CDR1 and CDR2: KGHDR, SFDVKD. The CDR3 is 13 residues long. Losses at the gene ends were 7 bases for V and 4 bases for J; bases not matched to a gene: 2. Written as DNA, the CDR3 is TGTGCCACCAGGGGGACAGGGGCCACTGAAGCTTTCTTT. Protein: CATRGTGATEAFF.

The V and J genes are TRBV19 and TRBJ1-5, with TRBD1 as a possible D gene (5 bases). Germline lookup yields CDR1 LNHDA and CDR2 SQIVND (reference sequence). The CDR3 has 14 residues. Deletions cut 5 bases from V and 1 base from J, with 9 bases between. The DNA for the CDR3 is TGTGCCAGTAGTTCCCGACAGAGCAATCAGCCCCAGCATTTT. Protein: CASSSRQSNQPQHF.

CDR3 in amino acids: CASSLGTAHEQYF. For the CDR3, the DNA is TGTGCCAGCAGCTTAGGGACAGCCCACGAGCAGTACTTC. The gene calls are TRBV11-2 and TRBJ2-7, with a weak D call TRBD1 (6 bases). The CDR3 spans 13 residues. V shed 1 base and J shed 5 bases, with 9 bases lying between them. The germline V gene encodes CDR1 SGHAT and CDR2 FQNNGV.

The rearrangement joins TRBV5-1 to TRBJ1-2; maybe TRBD1 (6 bases). Per the germline V gene, CDR1 is SGHRS and CDR2 is YFSETQ. V gave up 5 bases and J gave up 5 bases, with 13 bases separating them. The CDR3 is made up of 13 amino acids. This chain's CDR3 is CASRRDTDYGYTF. CDR3 DNA: TGCGCCAGCAGAAGGGACACGGATTATGGCTACACCTTC.

This chain uses TRBV10-3 with TRBJ1-2, with TRBD1 matching 7 bases. Looked up from germline, CDR1 is ENHRY and CDR2 is SYGVKD. The CDR3 has 13 residues. Losses at the gene ends were 0 bases for V and 8 bases for J; bases not matched to a gene: 3. The CDR3 spells CAISESQGGGYTF. In nucleotides, the CDR3 is TGTGCCATCAGTGAGTCGCAGGGGGGAGGCTACACCTTC.

This chain uses TRBV2 with TRBJ2-1; D possibly corresponds to TRBD1 (5 bases). V was trimmed by 4 bases and J by 4 bases, leaving 8 bases between them. This CDR3 comprises 13 residues. Germline values: CDR1 SNHLY, CDR2 FYNNEI. The CDR3 here is CASSVDKYNEQFF. Written as DNA, the CDR3 is TGTGCCAGCAGTGTGGACAAGTACAATGAGCAGTTCTTC.

The chain couples TRBV19 to TRBJ1-2; 8 nucleotides line up with TRBD1. The length of the CDR3 is 14 residues. Germline V CDR1 and CDR2: LNHDA, SQIVND (reference sequence). J was trimmed by 3 bases and V by 7 bases; bases with no gene match: 7. CDR3 in amino acids: CASTLAGGHYGYTF. The CDR3 DNA reads TGTGCCAGTACTCTAGCAGGGGGCCACTATGGCTACACCTTC.

The V gene is TRBV4-2, the J gene TRBJ2-3; 7 nucleotides line up with TRBD2. This CDR3 comprises 17 residues. The ends lost 2 bases at V and 5 bases at J; junction bases unmatched: 13. Per germline, CDR1 LGHNA and CDR2 YNFKEQ. CDR3 in DNA: TGTGCCAGCAGCCAAAGGGGCGGGGGTCTAGCGGTAGATACGCAGTATTTT. Its translation is CASSQRGGGLAVDTQYF.

This sequence joins TRBV24-1 and TRBJ1-5, with D possibly being TRBD1 (5 bases). Germline CDR1 is KGHDR and CDR2 is SFDVKD. V dropped 4 bases and J dropped 5 bases, with 20 bases sitting between them. The CDR3 extends over 17 amino acids. The chain's CDR3 is CATSDPPPNRRYQPQHF. The CDR3 DNA reads TGTGCCACCAGTGACCCCCCCCCAAACAGGAGATATCAGCCCCAGCATTTT.

The chain combines TRBV25-1 with TRBJ1-4; no definite D call. The length of the CDR3 is 15 residues. The germline V gene encodes CDR1 MGHDK and CDR2 SYGVNS. The V and J ends lost 6 bases and 0 bases respectively, with 11 bases between them. The CDR3, as DNA: TGTGCCAGCAGCGCTTTAACTGCAACTAATGAAAAACTGTTTTTT. Its translation: CASSALTATNEKLFF. Combining the CDR3 with reference TRBV25-1 and TRBJ1-4 gives the whole variable domain EADIYQTPRYLVIGTGKKITLECSQTMGHDKMYWYQQDPGMELHLIHYSYGVNSTEKGDLSSESTVSRIRTEHFPLTLESARPSHTSQYLCASSALTATNEKLFFGSGTQLSVL.